This T cell receptor (beta chain) is drawn from a study of T cell responses to AZD1222 COVID-19 vaccine. Study observations and caveats: Reportedly, close to half of spike-specific TCRs are directed against unmutated variant regions. Mapped onto spike, vaccine-associated CD4 TCRs spanned it and were dominant at 160-218 and 743-854.

Data came from immunoSEQ multiplex PCR; TCRdb stores just in-frame clones and leaves some out. This repertoire shows about 130,000 clones, approximately 92% found once; its top ten account for about 6.7%. Trimming shortened V by 2 bases and J by 8 bases, and 7 bases separated the two germline ends. Germline CDR1 and CDR2: MNHEY and SMNVEV (reference sequence). CDR3 length equals 12 residues. About this clone itself: The target antigen is unknown.

The material sequenced was peripheral blood, taken 28 days after the second AZD1222 dose. This receptor was identified in an adult who received the AZD1222 COVID-19 vaccine. The gene calls are TRBV27 and TRBJ2-1; D might be TRBD1 or TRBD2, each matching 6 bases. CDR3 sequence reads: CASSLRGDEQFF. DNA for the CDR3: TGTGCCAGCAGTTTAAGGGGGGATGAGCAGTTCTTC.